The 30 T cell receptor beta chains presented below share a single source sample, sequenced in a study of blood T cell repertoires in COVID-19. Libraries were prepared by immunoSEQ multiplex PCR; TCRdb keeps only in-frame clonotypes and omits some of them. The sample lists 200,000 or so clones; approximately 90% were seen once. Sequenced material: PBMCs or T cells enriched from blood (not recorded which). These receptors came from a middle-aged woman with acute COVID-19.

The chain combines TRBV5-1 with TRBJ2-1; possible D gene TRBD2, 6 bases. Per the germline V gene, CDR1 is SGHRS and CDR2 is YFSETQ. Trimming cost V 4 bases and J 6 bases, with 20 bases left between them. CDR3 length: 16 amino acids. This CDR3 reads CASSPLAAARGNEQFF. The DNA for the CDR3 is TGCGCCAGCAGCCCCTTAGCGGCGGCTAGAGGCAATGAGCAGTTCTTC.

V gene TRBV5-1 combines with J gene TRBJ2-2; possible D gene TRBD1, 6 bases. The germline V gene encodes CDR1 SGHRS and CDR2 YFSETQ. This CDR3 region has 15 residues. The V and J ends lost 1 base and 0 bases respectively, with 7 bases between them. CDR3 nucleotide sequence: TGCGCCAGCAGCTTGTGGACAGCGAACACCGGGGAGCTGTTTTTT. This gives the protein CASSLWTANTGELFF.

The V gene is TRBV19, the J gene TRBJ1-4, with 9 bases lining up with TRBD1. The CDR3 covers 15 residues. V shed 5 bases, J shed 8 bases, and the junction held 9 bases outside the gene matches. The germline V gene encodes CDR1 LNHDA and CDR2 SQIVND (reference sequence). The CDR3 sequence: CASSSGTGISEKLFF. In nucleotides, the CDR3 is TGTGCCAGTAGTTCAGGGACAGGGATTTCGGAAAAACTGTTTTTT.

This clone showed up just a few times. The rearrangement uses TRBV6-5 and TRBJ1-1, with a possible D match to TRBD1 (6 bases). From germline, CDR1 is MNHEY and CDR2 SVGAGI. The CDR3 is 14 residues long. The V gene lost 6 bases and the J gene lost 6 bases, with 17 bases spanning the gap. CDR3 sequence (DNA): TGTGCCAGCAGCTTTGGACAGCCTAGCTCTGAAGCTTTCTTT. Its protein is CASSFGQPSSEAFF.

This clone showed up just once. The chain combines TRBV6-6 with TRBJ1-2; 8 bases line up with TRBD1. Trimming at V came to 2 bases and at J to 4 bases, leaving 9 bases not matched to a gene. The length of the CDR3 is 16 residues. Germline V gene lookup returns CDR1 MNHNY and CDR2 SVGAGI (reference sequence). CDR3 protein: CASSYAAGGQGYGYTF. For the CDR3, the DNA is TGTGCCAGCAGTTACGCGGCAGGGGGCCAGGGCTATGGCTACACCTTC.

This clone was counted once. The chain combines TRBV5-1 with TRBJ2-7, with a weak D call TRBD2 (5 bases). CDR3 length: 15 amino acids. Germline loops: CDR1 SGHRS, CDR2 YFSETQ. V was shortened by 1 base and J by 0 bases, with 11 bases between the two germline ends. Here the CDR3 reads CASSLYAGLSYEQYF. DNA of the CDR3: TGCGCCAGCAGCTTGTATGCGGGCCTCTCCTACGAGCAGTACTTC.

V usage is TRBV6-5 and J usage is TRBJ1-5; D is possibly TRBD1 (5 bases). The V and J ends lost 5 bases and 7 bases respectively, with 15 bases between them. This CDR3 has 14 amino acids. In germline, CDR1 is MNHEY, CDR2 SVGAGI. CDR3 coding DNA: TGTGCCAGCAGTCCCCTGGGGGGACGCCAGCCCCAGCATTTT. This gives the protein CASSPLGGRQPQHF.

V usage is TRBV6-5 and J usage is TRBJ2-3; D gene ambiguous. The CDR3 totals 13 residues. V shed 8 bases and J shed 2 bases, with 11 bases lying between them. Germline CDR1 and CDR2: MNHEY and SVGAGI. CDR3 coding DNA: TGTGCCAGCCACTCTCCTCCCACAGATACGCAGTATTTT. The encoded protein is CASHSPPTDTQYF.

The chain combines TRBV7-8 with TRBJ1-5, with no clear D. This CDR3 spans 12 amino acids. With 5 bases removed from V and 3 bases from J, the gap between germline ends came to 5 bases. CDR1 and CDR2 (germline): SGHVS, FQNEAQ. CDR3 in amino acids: CASSQPNQPQHF. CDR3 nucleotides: TGTGCCAGCAGCCAGCCCAATCAGCCCCAGCATTTT.

CDR3 residues: CASSRARQAQETQYF. CDR3 coding DNA: TGTGCCAGCAGCCGCGCCCGACAGGCCCAAGAGACCCAGTACTTC. The rearrangement uses TRBV9 and TRBJ2-5, with a tentative D call TRBD1 (6 bases). The germline V gene encodes CDR1 SGDLS and CDR2 YYNGEE. There are 15 residues in the CDR3. Trimming pared 4 bases from V and 1 base from J, leaving 14 bases between.

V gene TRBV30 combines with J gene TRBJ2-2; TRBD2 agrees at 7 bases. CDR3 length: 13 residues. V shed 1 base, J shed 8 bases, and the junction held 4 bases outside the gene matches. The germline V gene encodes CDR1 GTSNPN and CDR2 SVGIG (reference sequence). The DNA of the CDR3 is TGTGCCTGGAGTGGCGGGGGTCCGGGGGAGCTGTTTTTT. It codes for CAWSGGGPGELFF.

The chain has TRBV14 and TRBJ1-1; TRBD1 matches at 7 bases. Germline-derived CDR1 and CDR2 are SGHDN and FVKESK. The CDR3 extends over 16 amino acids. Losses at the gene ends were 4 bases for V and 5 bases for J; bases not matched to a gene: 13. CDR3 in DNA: TGTGCCAGCAGCCCCCTAGCACCGACAGGGAGTACTGAAGCTTTCTTT. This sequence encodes CASSPLAPTGSTEAFF.

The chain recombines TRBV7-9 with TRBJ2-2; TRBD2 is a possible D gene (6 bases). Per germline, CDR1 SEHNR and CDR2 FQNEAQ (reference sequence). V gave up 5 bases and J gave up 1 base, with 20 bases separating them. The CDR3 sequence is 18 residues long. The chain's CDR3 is CASSHETYGTENTGELFF. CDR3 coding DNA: TGTGCCAGCAGCCACGAAACCTATGGGACTGAGAACACCGGGGAGCTGTTTTTT.

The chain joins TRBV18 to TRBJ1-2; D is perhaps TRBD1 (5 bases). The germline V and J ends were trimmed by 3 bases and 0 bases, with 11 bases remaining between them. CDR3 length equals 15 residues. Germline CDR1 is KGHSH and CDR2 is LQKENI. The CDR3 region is CASSPQETANYGYTF. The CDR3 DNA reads TGTGCCAGCTCACCCCAGGAGACAGCTAACTATGGCTACACCTTC.

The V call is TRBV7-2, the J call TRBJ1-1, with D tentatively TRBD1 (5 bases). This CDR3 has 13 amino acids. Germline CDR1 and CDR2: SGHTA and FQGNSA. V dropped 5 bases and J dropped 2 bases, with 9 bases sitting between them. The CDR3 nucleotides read TGTGCCAGCAGCCGACAGACTAACACTGAAGCTTTCTTT. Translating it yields CASSRQTNTEAFF.

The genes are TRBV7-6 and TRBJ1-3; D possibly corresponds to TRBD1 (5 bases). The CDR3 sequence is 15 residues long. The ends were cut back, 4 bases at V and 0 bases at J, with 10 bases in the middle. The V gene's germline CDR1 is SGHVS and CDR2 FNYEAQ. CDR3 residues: CASSSDSPSGNTIYF. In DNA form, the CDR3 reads TGTGCCAGCAGCTCTGACAGTCCCTCTGGAAACACCATATATTTT.

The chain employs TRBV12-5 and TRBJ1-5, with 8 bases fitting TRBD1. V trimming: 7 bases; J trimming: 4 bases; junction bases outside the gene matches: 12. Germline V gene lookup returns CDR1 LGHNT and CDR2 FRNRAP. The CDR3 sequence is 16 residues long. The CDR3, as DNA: TGTGCTAGTGCCCCGCCGACAGGGGCTATAAATCAGCCCCAGCATTTT. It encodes CASAPPTGAINQPQHF.

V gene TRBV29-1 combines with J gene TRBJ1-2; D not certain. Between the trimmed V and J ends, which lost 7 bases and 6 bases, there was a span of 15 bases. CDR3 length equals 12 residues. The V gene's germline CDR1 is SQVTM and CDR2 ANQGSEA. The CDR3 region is CSAEEGGNGYTF. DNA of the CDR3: TGCAGCGCCGAGGAGGGAGGCAATGGCTACACCTTC.

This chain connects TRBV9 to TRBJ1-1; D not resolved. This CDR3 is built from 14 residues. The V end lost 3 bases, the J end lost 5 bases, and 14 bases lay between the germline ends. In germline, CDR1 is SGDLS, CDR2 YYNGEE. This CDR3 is CASSAPGIRTEAFF. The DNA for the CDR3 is TGTGCCAGCAGCGCTCCCGGGATTAGGACTGAAGCTTTCTTT.

CDR3 coding DNA: TGTGCCAGCAGCGTAGAGCTAGCGGGGTTTGAGCAGTTCTTC. It encodes CASSVELAGFEQFF. The rearrangement uses TRBV9 and TRBJ2-1, with 9 bases identical to TRBD2. The CDR3 is made up of 14 amino acids. Germline trimming cut 0 bases from V and 9 bases from J; bases unmatched to any gene: 4. CDR1 is SGDLS, CDR2 YYNGEE, per germline.

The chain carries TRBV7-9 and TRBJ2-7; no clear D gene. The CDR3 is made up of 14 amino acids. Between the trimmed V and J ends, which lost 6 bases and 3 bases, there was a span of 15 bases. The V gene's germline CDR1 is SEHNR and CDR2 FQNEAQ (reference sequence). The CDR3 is CASSSPDSSYEQYF. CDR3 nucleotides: TGTGCCAGCAGTTCCCCGGATAGCAGCTACGAGCAGTACTTC. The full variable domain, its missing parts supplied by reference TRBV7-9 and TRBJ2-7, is DTGVSQNPRHKITKRGQNVTFRCDPISEHNRLYWYRQTLGQGPEFLTYFQNEAQLEKSRLLSDRFSAERPKGSFSTLEIQRTEQGDSAMYLCASSSPDSSYEQYFGPGTRLTVT.

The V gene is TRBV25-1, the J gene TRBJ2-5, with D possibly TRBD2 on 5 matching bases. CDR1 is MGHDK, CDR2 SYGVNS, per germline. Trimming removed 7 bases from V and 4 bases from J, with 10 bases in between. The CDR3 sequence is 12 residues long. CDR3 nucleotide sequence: TGTGCCAGCACGAGGGTGGGAGAGACCCAGTACTTC. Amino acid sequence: CASTRVGETQYF.

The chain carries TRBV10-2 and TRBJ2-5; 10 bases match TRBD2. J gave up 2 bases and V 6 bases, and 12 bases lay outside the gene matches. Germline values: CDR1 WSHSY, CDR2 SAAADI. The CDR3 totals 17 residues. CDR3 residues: CASRGGLAGVDQETQYF. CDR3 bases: TGCGCCAGCAGGGGCGGGCTAGCGGGAGTAGATCAAGAGACCCAGTACTTC.

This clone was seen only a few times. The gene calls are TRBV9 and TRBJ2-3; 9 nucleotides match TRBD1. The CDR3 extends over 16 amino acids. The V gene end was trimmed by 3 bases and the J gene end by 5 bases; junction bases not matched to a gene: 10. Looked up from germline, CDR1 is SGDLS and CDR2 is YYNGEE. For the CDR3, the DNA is TGTGCCAGCAGCGACCCGGGACAGGGAGCGTTAGATACGCAGTATTTT. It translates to CASSDPGQGALDTQYF.

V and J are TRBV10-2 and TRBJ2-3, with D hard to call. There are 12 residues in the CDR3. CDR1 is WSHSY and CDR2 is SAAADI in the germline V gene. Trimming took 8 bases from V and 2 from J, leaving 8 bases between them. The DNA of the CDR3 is TGCGCCAGCCGCGATTACACAGATACGCAGTATTTT. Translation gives CASRDYTDTQYF.

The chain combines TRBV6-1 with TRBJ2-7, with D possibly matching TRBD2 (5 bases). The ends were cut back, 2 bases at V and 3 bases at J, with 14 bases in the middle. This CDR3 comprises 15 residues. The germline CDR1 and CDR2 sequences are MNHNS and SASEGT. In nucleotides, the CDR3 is TGTGCCAGCAGTGAATTCTTTTCGGGGAACTACGAGCAGTACGTC. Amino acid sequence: CASSEFFSGNYEQYV.

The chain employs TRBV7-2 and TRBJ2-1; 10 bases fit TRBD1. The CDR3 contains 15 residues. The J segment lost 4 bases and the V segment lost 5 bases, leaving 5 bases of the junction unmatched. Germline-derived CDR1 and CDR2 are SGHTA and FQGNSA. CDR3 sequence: CASSLGQGGYNEQFF. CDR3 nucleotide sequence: TGTGCCAGCAGCCTCGGACAGGGGGGATACAATGAGCAGTTCTTC.

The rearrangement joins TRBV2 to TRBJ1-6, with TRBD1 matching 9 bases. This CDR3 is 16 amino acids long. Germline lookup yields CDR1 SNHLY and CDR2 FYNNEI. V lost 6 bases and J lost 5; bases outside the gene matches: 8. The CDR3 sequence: CASSPDRGMNNSPLHF. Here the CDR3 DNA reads TGTGCCAGCAGCCCCGACAGGGGGATGAATAATTCACCCCTCCACTTT.

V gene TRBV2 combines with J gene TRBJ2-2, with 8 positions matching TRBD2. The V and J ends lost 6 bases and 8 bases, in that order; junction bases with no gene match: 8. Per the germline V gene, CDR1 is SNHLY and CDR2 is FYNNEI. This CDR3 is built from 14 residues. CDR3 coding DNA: TGTGCCAGCAGCCCCAGCGGGAGAGGAGGGGAGCTGTTTTTT. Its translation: CASSPSGRGGELFF.

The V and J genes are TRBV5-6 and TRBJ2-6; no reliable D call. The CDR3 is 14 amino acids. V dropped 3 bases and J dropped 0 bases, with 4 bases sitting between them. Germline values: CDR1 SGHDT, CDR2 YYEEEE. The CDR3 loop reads CASSSSSGANVLTF. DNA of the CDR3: TGTGCCAGCAGCTCTAGCTCTGGGGCCAACGTCCTGACTTTC.